The 30 T cell receptor beta chains reported below all come from one sample, sequenced in a study of blood T cell repertoires in COVID-19. Clones were sequenced by immunoSEQ multiplex PCR, and TCRdb holds only the in-frame ones, with some missing. The sample has about 110,000 clones, approximately 90% seen once. The sample taken for sequencing was peripheral blood. These receptors came from a woman in her fifties or sixties with acute or convalescent COVID-19.

The CDR3 loop reads CASSLEGARQPQHF. In DNA form, the CDR3 reads TGTGCCAGCAGCTTAGAGGGGGCTCGTCAGCCCCAGCATTTT. The V call is TRBV7-9, the J call TRBJ1-5; 7 bases fit TRBD1. Germline V gene sequence: CDR1 SEHNR, CDR2 FQNEAQ (reference sequence). The V and J ends lost 1 base and 6 bases, in that order; junction bases with no gene match: 3. The CDR3 length is 14 residues.

The chain carries TRBV19 and TRBJ1-2; the match to TRBD1 covers 8 bases. V was clipped by 5 bases and J by 1 base; unmatched bases: 6. This CDR3 contains 15 residues. Germline V CDR1 and CDR2: LNHDA, SQIVND (reference sequence). The CDR3 DNA is TGTGCCAGTAGTCCGCACGACAGGGGTAACTATGGCTACACCTTC. Translated, it gives CASSPHDRGNYGYTF.

The CDR3 DNA follows: TGTGCCAGCAGCTTGTGGAGGGGTGGGGAGCAGTACTTC. It specifies CASSLWRGGEQYF. This sequence joins TRBV5-4 and TRBJ2-7, with D possibly matching TRBD2 (6 bases). V was clipped by 1 base and J by 7 bases, with 12 bases between them. The CDR3 length is 13 residues. CDR1 is SGHNT, CDR2 YYREEE, per germline (reference sequence).

This chain connects TRBV28 to TRBJ1-2; perhaps TRBD1 as D (5 bases). V dropped 7 bases and J dropped 7 bases, with 19 bases sitting between them. Germline assignment: CDR1 MDHEN and CDR2 SYDVKM. The CDR3 has 14 residues. The CDR3 reads CASTGGTGRLGYTF. The CDR3 nucleotides read TGTGCCAGCACGGGGGGAACGGGCCGACTTGGCTACACCTTC.

The chain has TRBV19 and TRBJ2-3; perhaps TRBD1 as D (5 bases). V was pared by 3 bases and J by 3 bases, with 7 bases between. CDR1 is LNHDA, CDR2 SQIVND, per germline (reference sequence). The CDR3 loop spans 13 amino acids. The CDR3 DNA follows: TGTGCCAGTAGTATTAAGGGGACAGATACGCAGTATTTT. Translated, it gives CASSIKGTDTQYF.

V and J are TRBV27 and TRBJ2-7; 7 nucleotides agree with TRBD1. This CDR3 region has 16 residues. The J segment lost 3 bases and the V segment lost 0 bases, leaving 8 bases of the junction unmatched. Per germline, CDR1 MNHEY and CDR2 SMNVEV (reference sequence). The CDR3 DNA is TGTGCCAGCAGTTTATCCTCTTGGGCAGGGGGCTACGAGCAGTACTTC. This codes for CASSLSSWAGGYEQYF.

The chain couples TRBV7-9 to TRBJ1-1; D gene ambiguous. V was shortened by 2 bases and J by 5 bases, with 6 bases between the two germline ends. The CDR3 is 12 amino acids. CDR1 and CDR2 from the germline V gene are SEHNR and FQNEAQ (reference sequence). The DNA for the CDR3 is TGTGCCAGCAGCTTACAGGATACTGAAGCTTTCTTT. Its translation: CASSLQDTEAFF.

This clone was recorded only once. V gene TRBV5-1 combines with J gene TRBJ1-1; 7 positions agree with TRBD1. Trimming at V came to 4 bases and at J to 3 bases, leaving 9 bases not matched to a gene. This CDR3 is built from 15 residues. Germline CDR1 reads SGHRS; CDR2 reads YFSETQ. The CDR3 protein is CASSREGRGYTEAFF. Here the CDR3 DNA reads TGCGCCAGCAGCCGCGAGGGCAGGGGGTACACTGAAGCTTTCTTT.

This CDR3 reads CATRGTGNTGELFF. CDR3 coding DNA: TGTGCCACCAGGGGGACAGGGAACACCGGGGAGCTGTTTTTT. This chain joins TRBV15 and TRBJ2-2, with 8 positions matching TRBD1. V lost 6 bases to trimming and J lost 1 base; unmatched junction nucleotides: 1. Germline lookup yields CDR1 LNHNV and CDR2 YYDKDF (reference sequence). This CDR3 contains 14 residues.

This sequence joins TRBV3-1 (or the pseudogene TRBV3-2) and TRBJ1-1, with TRBD1 as a possible D gene (5 bases). CDR3 length: 15 residues. CDR1 is LGHDT and CDR2 is YNNKEL in the germline V gene (reference sequence). V lost 0 bases and J lost 5, with 13 bases in between. The CDR3 reads CASSQELGGGTEAFF. CDR3 DNA sequence: TGTGCCAGCAGCCAAGAGTTGGGGGGAGGAACTGAAGCTTTCTTT.

This clone has only one observation. The chain links TRBV3-1 (or the pseudogene TRBV3-2) to TRBJ2-7; possibly TRBD2 for D (8 bases). This CDR3 spans 18 amino acids. Trimming took 0 bases from V and 1 from J, leaving 19 bases between them. Germline-derived CDR1 and CDR2 are LGHDT and YNNKEL (reference sequence). CDR3 residues: CASSQDLFSGTASYEQYF. The CDR3 bases are TGTGCCAGCAGCCAAGATTTGTTTAGCGGGACAGCGTCCTACGAGCAGTACTTC.

This chain joins TRBV15 and TRBJ2-1, with 9 bases that match TRBD1. J was trimmed by 0 bases and V by 0 bases; bases with no gene match: 9. Germline CDR1 and CDR2: LNHNV and YYDKDF (reference sequence). The CDR3 runs 19 residues. CDR3 DNA sequence: TGTGCCACCAGCAGAGATTCTAGGACAGGGGCGGGCTCCTACAATGAGCAGTTCTTC. Amino acid sequence: CATSRDSRTGAGSYNEQFF.

The chain recombines TRBV7-2 with TRBJ2-1, with 10 bases fitting TRBD2. This CDR3 has 17 residues. Trimming at V came to 4 bases and at J to 7 bases, leaving 13 bases not matched to a gene. Germline CDR1 and CDR2: SGHTA and FQGNSA. The CDR3 sequence is CASSSSGLAGVLNEQFF. CDR3 bases: TGTGCCAGCAGCTCGAGCGGGCTAGCGGGAGTCTTAAATGAGCAGTTCTTC. The full variable domain, rest sourced from reference TRBV7-2 and TRBJ2-1, is GAGVSQSPSNKVTEKGKDVELRCDPISGHTALYWYRQSLGQGLEFLIYFQGNSAPDKSGLPSDRFSAERTGGSVSTLTIQRTQQEDSAVYLCASSSSGLAGVLNEQFFGPGTRLTVL.

The chain joins TRBV20-1 to TRBJ2-1; no definite D call. This CDR3 contains 11 residues. V dropped 1 base and J dropped 5 bases, with 3 bases sitting between them. Germline-derived CDR1 and CDR2 are DFQATT and SNEGSKA (reference sequence). The DNA of the CDR3 is TGCAGTGCTAGAGGAGACAATGAGCAGTTCTTC. Amino acids: CSARGDNEQFF.

The chain is built from TRBV28 and TRBJ1-2; D remains ambiguous. Trimming took off 6 bases at V and 0 bases at J, with 8 bases between the two ends. Germline CDR1 MDHEN, CDR2 SYDVKM. This CDR3 comprises 13 residues. The CDR3 coding sequence is TGTGCCAGCAGGACGGGATCTAACTATGGCTACACCTTC. Encoded protein: CASRTGSNYGYTF.

The chain recombines TRBV5-1 with TRBJ1-6; tentatively, D is TRBD1 (5 bases). V gave up 0 bases and J gave up 7 bases, with 8 bases separating them. CDR3 length: 14 residues. Germline lookup yields CDR1 SGHRS and CDR2 YFSETQ. DNA of the CDR3: TGCGCCAGCAGCTTGGAGGCAGGGAATTCACCCCTCCACTTT. This codes for CASSLEAGNSPLHF.

The rearrangement uses TRBV5-1 and TRBJ2-5, with 8 nucleotides matching TRBD2. J lost 4 bases, V lost 4 bases, and 6 bases had no gene match. The CDR3 runs to 14 residues. CDR1 SGHRS and CDR2 YFSETQ come from the germline V gene. The CDR3 DNA sequence: TGCGCCAGCAGCCCGGGAGGGGGTAGAGAGACCCAGTACTTC. It yields the protein CASSPGGGRETQYF.

This sequence joins TRBV4-2 and TRBJ1-4; 8 bases line up with TRBD1. The germline V gene has CDR1 LGHNA and CDR2 YNFKEQ. This CDR3 region has 14 residues. V trimming: 5 bases; J trimming: 5 bases; junction bases outside the gene matches: 4. The CDR3 sequence is CASSMDRVNEKLFF. The CDR3 bases are TGTGCCAGCAGCATGGACAGGGTAAATGAAAAACTGTTTTTT.

The chain is built from TRBV6-1 and TRBJ2-7; tentative D call: TRBD2 (8 bases). The CDR3 runs to 15 residues. The germline CDR1 and CDR2 sequences are MNHNS and SASEGT. With 0 bases removed from V and 6 bases from J, the gap between germline ends came to 15 bases. DNA for the CDR3: TGTGCCAGCAGTGAAGCCGGGAGGGGGCACGGCGAGCAGTACTTC. Translated: CASSEAGRGHGEQYF.

This clone showed up just once. V is TRBV6-2 or TRBV6-3 and J is TRBJ1-1; 8 bases map to TRBD1. CDR3 length: 15 amino acids. The germline V gene encodes CDR1 MNHEY and CDR2 SVGEGT. Trimming cost V 2 bases and J 5 bases; bases outside gene matches: 7. CDR3 nucleotide sequence: TGTGCCAGCAGTTACGGTTTCAGGGGGCAAACTGAAGCTTTCTTT. It yields the protein CASSYGFRGQTEAFF.

This clone occurred once. V gene TRBV3-1 (or the pseudogene TRBV3-2) combines with J gene TRBJ1-1, with D possibly being TRBD1 (5 bases). V was shortened by 2 bases and J by 6 bases, with 16 bases between the two germline ends. The CDR3 runs 15 residues. The germline V gene has CDR1 LGHDT and CDR2 YNNKEL (reference sequence). CDR3 sequence (DNA): TGTGCCAGCAGCCAATCCGGGGGACGTGTCTCTGAAGCTTTCTTT. Translating gives CASSQSGGRVSEAFF.

This rearrangement joins TRBV6-2 or TRBV6-3 to TRBJ2-7, with 7 bases identical to TRBD2. The CDR3 sequence is 17 residues long. V dropped 0 bases and J dropped 0; count of bases not matched to a gene: 8. Germline values: CDR1 MNHEY, CDR2 SVGEGT. CDR3 region: CASSYSFERTSSYEQYF. CDR3 nucleotide sequence: TGTGCCAGCAGTTACTCGTTTGAGCGGACTAGCTCCTACGAGCAGTACTTC.

The chain employs TRBV5-4 and TRBJ1-5, with D maybe TRBD1 (6 bases). V lost 2 bases, J lost 2 bases, and 8 bases lay in between. The CDR3 is 14 amino acids. Germline V CDR1 and CDR2: SGHNT, YYREEE (reference sequence). In DNA, the CDR3 is TGTGCCAGCAGCTTACAGGGAGGCAATCAGCCCCAGCATTTT. Amino acid sequence: CASSLQGGNQPQHF.

The chain couples TRBV28 to TRBJ1-2; D possibly corresponds to TRBD1 (6 bases). Germline values: CDR1 MDHEN, CDR2 SYDVKM. Trimming cost V 6 bases and J 3 bases, with 20 bases left between them. CDR3 length: 16 residues. The CDR3 DNA sequence: TGTGCCAGCAGGGTCCAGGGAGACAGGAGTGACTATGGCTACACCTTC. This sequence encodes CASRVQGDRSDYGYTF.

The genes are TRBV11-3 and TRBJ2-4; TRBD1 might be the D (6 bases). The CDR3 runs to 14 residues. Germline V lookup: CDR1 SGHNT, CDR2 YENEEA. V lost 5 bases and J 3 bases, leaving 11 bases between the germline ends. The CDR3 protein is CASSPAGDKNIQYF. In DNA form, the CDR3 reads TGTGCCAGCAGCCCGGCAGGGGACAAAAACATTCAGTACTTC.

The chain is built from TRBV11-1 and TRBJ2-1; no definite D call. Germline assignment: CDR1 SGHAT and CDR2 FQDESV (reference sequence). The CDR3 is made up of 12 amino acids. Trimming removed 1 base at V and 8 bases at J, with 6 bases between. The DNA of the CDR3 is TGTGCCAGCAGCTTAGTGGAGCATGAGCAGTTCTTC. Amino acid sequence: CASSLVEHEQFF.

In this sample, this clone turned up once. The chain is built from TRBV2 and TRBJ2-1; 11 bases fit TRBD2. Germline trimming cut 6 bases from V and 9 bases from J; bases unmatched to any gene: 10. This CDR3 is built from 15 residues. Germline V gene sequence: CDR1 SNHLY, CDR2 FYNNEI. This CDR3 reads CASRVLAGAPGEQFF. The CDR3 nucleotides are TGTGCCAGCAGAGTACTAGCGGGAGCGCCGGGTGAGCAGTTCTTC.

This clone was seen just once. The rearrangement uses TRBV19 and TRBJ1-2; the match to TRBD1 covers 9 bases. CDR1 is LNHDA, CDR2 SQIVND, per germline (reference sequence). The trim removed 7 bases at V and 2 bases at J, leaving 14 bases unmatched. CDR3 length: 17 residues. This chain's CDR3 is CASNSGQGRFGNYGYTF. In DNA form, the CDR3 reads TGTGCCAGTAACTCGGGACAGGGCAGGTTCGGGAACTATGGCTACACCTTC. Full variable domain (rest looked up from reference TRBV19 and TRBJ1-2): DGGITQSPKYLFRKEGQNVTLSCEQNLNHDAMYWYRQDPGQGLRLIYYSQIVNDFQKGDIAEGYSVSREKKESFPLTVTSAQKNPTAFYLCASNSGQGRFGNYGYTFGSGTRLTVV.

Remarks on this clone: At one boundary the junction diverges from the germline segment, which might be a read error. The chain combines TRBV7-9 with TRBJ2-2; tentatively, D is TRBD1 (6 bases). Germline CDR1 is SEHNR and CDR2 is FQNEAQ (reference sequence). CDR3 size: 16 residues. CDR3 protein: CASRLGRGLNTGELFF. The CDR3 nucleotides are TGTGCCAGCAGATTAGGCAGGGGTCTGAACACCGGGGAGCTGTTTTTT.

The chain has TRBV5-1 and TRBJ1-1; 11 bases are a match to TRBD1. Trimming at V came to 4 bases and at J to 6 bases, leaving 11 bases not matched to a gene. CDR3 size: 16 residues. In germline, CDR1 is SGHRS, CDR2 YFSETQ. CDR3 sequence: CASSPRTGGAGAEAFF. The CDR3 region has the DNA TGCGCCAGCAGCCCGAGGACAGGGGGCGCCGGCGCTGAAGCTTTCTTT.